The clone carrying this TCR beta chain was recorded a few times. Its antigen remains unknown. The CDR3 regions of TCR beta were amplified from RNA transcripts. RT-PCR in the first round (using the HTBI primer set) targeted the TCR CDR3. TCRdb re-derived calls from the multiplex PCR reads in MiXCR, one entry per CDR3 protein. The sample has about 640,000 distinct CDR3 sequences, about 20% seen once; the top ten hold about 34%. The data were taken from a study of T cells in Graves' hyperthyroidism and ophthalmopathy. Orbital computed tomography, thyroid ultrasound, serum thyroxine and TRAb, and clinical symptoms together informed the diagnoses. Germline V CDR1 and CDR2: MNHEY, SVGEGT. Trimming pared 5 bases from V and 2 bases from J, leaving 8 bases between. This CDR3 region has 13 residues. Findings and limits, study-wide: Ophthalmopathy, which appeared later, was predicted by the model a median about 5.9 months before onset.

Sample: blood. This chain joins TRBV6-2 or TRBV6-3 and TRBJ2-3; D is unclear. This sequence originates from a man aged 30 to 45 with Graves' ophthalmopathy. The CDR3 loop is CASSVVNTDTQYF. The CDR3 DNA reads TGTGCCAGCAGTGTGGTCAACACAGATACGCAGTATTTT.